Listed here is a single TCR beta chain. The antigen is unknown. Time point in this sample: inflamed ileum from the surgical specimen. Adults with ileal or ileocolonic Crohn's disease and an indication for resection were eligible. The entry originates in a study of T cell repertoires in ileal Crohn's disease. On the study more broadly: At surgery, under 40% of patients smoked, with median disease duration about eight years.

Study findings and constraints: High-frequency clones were more common in sorted CD8 than CD4 cells. Active smokers at surgery had more clonal expansions than non-smokers.

Repertoires were generated with immunoSEQ multiplex PCR, while TCRdb's copy carries only in-frame clones and drops some. The profile shows roughly 6,600 clones, roughly four fifths of them singletons. Sequenced material: ileal tissue. The clonotype originates from an adult with Crohn's disease.

DNA of the CDR3: TGTGCCAGTAGCGCCCTGGGGCTCGAGCAGTACTTC. Its translation: CASSALGLEQYF. The J gene is TRBJ2-7, the V gene TRBV19; weak D call: TRBD1 (5 bases). CDR1 is LNHDA, CDR2 SQIVND, per germline (reference sequence). Trimming pared 6 bases from V and 6 bases from J, leaving 12 bases between. The CDR3 has 12 residues.